This TCR beta chain was sequenced for a study of response to subunit inactivated influenza vaccine. MiXCR, applied by TCRdb to the RT-PCR reads, yields one record per CDR3 protein. Seen here are hundreds of thousands of distinct CDR3 sequences, about 10% observed once, and the top ten hold more than 9.5%. This CDR3 has 16 amino acids. The V end lost 1 base, the J end lost 6 bases, and 16 bases lay between the germline ends. CDR1 is SGHTA, CDR2 FQGTGA, per germline. These same records also appear under a second study, on T cells expressing NK-cell markers. As reported in that work: Making the TCR beta cDNA relied on 5'RACE template switching with UMIs.

The TCR originated in a middle-aged man who received an inactivated influenza vaccine. Source: PBMCs from blood, taken on the day of vaccination. The chain uses TRBV7-3 and TRBJ2-1; perhaps TRBD2 as D (7 bases). The CDR3 nucleotides read TGTGCCAGCAGCTTAAATGGGGGGGCGGTAGGCAATGAGCAGTTCTTC. This codes for CASSLNGGAVGNEQFF.